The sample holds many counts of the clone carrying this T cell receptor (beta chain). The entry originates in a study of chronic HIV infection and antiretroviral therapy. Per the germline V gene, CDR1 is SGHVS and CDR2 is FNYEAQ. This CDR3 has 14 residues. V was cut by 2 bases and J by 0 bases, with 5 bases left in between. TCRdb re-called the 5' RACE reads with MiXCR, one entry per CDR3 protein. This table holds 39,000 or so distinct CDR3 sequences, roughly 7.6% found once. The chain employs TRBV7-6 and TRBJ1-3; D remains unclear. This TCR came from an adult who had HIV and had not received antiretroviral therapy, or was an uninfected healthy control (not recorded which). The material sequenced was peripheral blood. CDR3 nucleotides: TGTGCCAGCAGCTTAACGCACTCTGGAAACACCATATATTTT. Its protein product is CASSLTHSGNTIYF.